This is a list of T cell receptor beta chains from one sample in a study of shared clonotypes between healthy human individuals. Assay: immunoSEQ multiplex PCR; the TCRdb copy retains only in-frame clones and omits some. The sample lists 2 million to 2.5 million clones; approximately 95% were seen once. The material sequenced was naive CD4+ T cells sorted from blood. Receptors originate from a man younger than 35 in good health. Each CDR3 is given with its conserved first and last residue. The order of the fields is J gene, V gene, clone size, D gene, CDR3 DNA, CDR3 protein. A D gene is named only where the DNA matches it firmly. Clone size is stated in some rows and not others, as once, few, many or a class when expanded.

J gene: TRBJ2-5
V gene: TRBV30
clone size: .
D gene: .
CDR3 DNA: TGTGCCTGGAGTTGGTACCAAGAGACCCAGTACTTC
CDR3 protein: CAWSWYQETQYF

J gene: TRBJ2-5
V gene: TRBV28
clone size: .
D gene: .
CDR3 DNA: TGTGCCAGCAGTTTTGGGGCACGGAGCCAAGAGACCCAGTACTTC
CDR3 protein: CASSFGARSQETQYF

J gene: TRBJ1-2
V gene: TRBV27
clone size: .
D gene: .
CDR3 DNA: TGTGCCAGCAGCCTCCTCGGGGGTGGCTACACCTTC
CDR3 protein: CASSLLGGGYTF

J gene: TRBJ1-2
V gene: TRBV5-1
clone size: .
D gene: .
CDR3 DNA: TGCGCCAGCAGCTTGTATAGGGAAAGTGGCTACACCTTC
CDR3 protein: CASSLYRESGYTF

J gene: TRBJ2-3
V gene: TRBV7-3
clone size: .
D gene: TRBD1
CDR3 DNA: TGTGCCAGCAGCTTGAGGGGGCTCGGCACAGATACGCAGTATTTT
CDR3 protein: CASSLRGLGTDTQYF

J gene: TRBJ2-7
V gene: TRBV30
clone size: .
D gene: TRBD1
CDR3 DNA: TGTGCCTGGAGTGGGAGTAACAGGGGGTCCTCCTACGAGCAGTACTTC
CDR3 protein: CAWSGSNRGSSYEQYF

J gene: TRBJ1-1
V gene: TRBV30
clone size: .
D gene: .
CDR3 DNA: TGTGCCCGGGACACGGCGGGAGTAGAAGCTTTCTTT
CDR3 protein: CARDTAGVEAFF

J gene: TRBJ1-2
V gene: TRBV28
clone size: .
D gene: .
CDR3 DNA: TGTGCCAGCAGTTTATCCCTTGGTGGCTACACCTTC
CDR3 protein: CASSLSLGGYTF

J gene: TRBJ2-7
V gene: TRBV6-1
clone size: once
D gene: .
CDR3 DNA: TGTGCCAGCAGTGACAGGGCTCGGGACTACGAGCAGTACTTC
CDR3 protein: CASSDRARDYEQYF

J gene: TRBJ2-3
V gene: TRBV30
clone size: once
D gene: TRBD1
CDR3 DNA: TGTGCCTGGAGTCGCGCCCCGGGGACAGCTAGCACAGATACGCAGTATTTT
CDR3 protein: CAWSRAPGTASTDTQYF

J gene: TRBJ1-4
V gene: TRBV10-3
clone size: .
D gene: .
CDR3 DNA: TGTGCCACCTCTTTGGATGAAAAACTGTTTTTT
CDR3 protein: CATSLDEKLFF

J gene: TRBJ1-6
V gene: TRBV9
clone size: .
D gene: TRBD1
CDR3 DNA: TGTGCCAGCAGCAGGACAGGACTTAATTCACCCCTCCACTTT
CDR3 protein: CASSRTGLNSPLHF

J gene: TRBJ1-2
V gene: TRBV23-1
clone size: .
D gene: .
CDR3 DNA: TGCGCCAGCAGTCGGGGCGGGCTTCATGGCTACACCTTC
CDR3 protein: CASSRGGLHGYTF

J gene: TRBJ2-7
V gene: TRBV11-2
clone size: .
D gene: TRBD2
CDR3 DNA: TGTGCCAGCAGCTTAGGGACTAGCGGGACCGAGCAGTACTTC
CDR3 protein: CASSLGTSGTEQYF

J gene: TRBJ1-2
V gene: TRBV11-2
clone size: .
D gene: .
CDR3 DNA: TGTGCCAGCAGCCCTGAATACAGGGCTGGCTACACCTTC
CDR3 protein: CASSPEYRAGYTF

J gene: TRBJ2-7
V gene: TRBV5-1
clone size: .
D gene: TRBD1
CDR3 DNA: TGCGCCAGCAGCCCGGGACAGCCTACCTACGAGCAGTACTTC
CDR3 protein: CASSPGQPTYEQYF

J gene: TRBJ1-1
V gene: TRBV7-2
clone size: .
D gene: TRBD1
CDR3 DNA: TGTGCCAGCAGCACGCGACAGGGGTTTTACAGTATGAACACTGAAGCTTTCTTT
CDR3 protein: CASSTRQGFYSMNTEAFF

J gene: TRBJ2-3
V gene: TRBV7-2
clone size: .
D gene: .
CDR3 DNA: TGTGCCAGCACCAGAAACGGGCCTGGGGTCGCAGATACGCAGTATTTT
CDR3 protein: CASTRNGPGVADTQYF

J gene: TRBJ2-6
V gene: TRBV5-1
clone size: .
D gene: .
CDR3 DNA: TGCGCCAGCAGCTTGGTTGGGACGGCCGGCTCTGGGGCCAACGTCCTGACTTTC
CDR3 protein: CASSLVGTAGSGANVLTF

J gene: TRBJ1-2
V gene: TRBV4-3
clone size: .
D gene: .
CDR3 DNA: TGCGCCAGCAGCCCCGGGGGGTTTTATGGCTACACCTTC
CDR3 protein: CASSPGGFYGYTF

J gene: TRBJ1-1
V gene: TRBV7-2
clone size: .
D gene: .
CDR3 DNA: TGTGCCAGTAGCTTAATGTCGCAGGGAAATGAAGCTTTCTTT
CDR3 protein: CASSLMSQGNEAFF

J gene: TRBJ2-7
V gene: TRBV5-6
clone size: .
D gene: .
CDR3 DNA: TGTGCCAGCAGCTTTTTGACTCCCGAGCAGTACTTC
CDR3 protein: CASSFLTPEQYF

J gene: TRBJ1-2
V gene: TRBV19
clone size: .
D gene: .
CDR3 DNA: TGTGCCAGTAGTATATTGGGCAGGGGCAGCTACACCTTC
CDR3 protein: CASSILGRGSYTF

J gene: TRBJ2-1
V gene: TRBV5-4
clone size: .
D gene: TRBD2
CDR3 DNA: TGTGCCAGCAGCGTGACTAGCTTAAATGAGCAGTTCTTC
CDR3 protein: CASSVTSLNEQFF

J gene: TRBJ1-2
V gene: TRBV19
clone size: .
D gene: TRBD1
CDR3 DNA: TGTGCCAGTAGTATAGGAGGGACAGGGACTAACTATGGCTACACCTTC
CDR3 protein: CASSIGGTGTNYGYTF

J gene: TRBJ1-3
V gene: TRBV9
clone size: .
D gene: .
CDR3 DNA: TGTGCCAGCAGCGTAGAAGGACAGCAATTCTCTGGAAACACCATATATTTT
CDR3 protein: CASSVEGQQFSGNTIYF

J gene: TRBJ1-2
V gene: TRBV29-1
clone size: .
D gene: .
CDR3 DNA: TGCAGCGTTGTATCGGGGAGGTATGGCTACACCTTC
CDR3 protein: CSVVSGRYGYTF

J gene: TRBJ1-6
V gene: TRBV30
clone size: .
D gene: .
CDR3 DNA: TGTGCCTCCTCCGACCGTGGAGGGATCCACTTT
CDR3 protein: CASSDRGGIHF

J gene: TRBJ2-7
V gene: TRBV19
clone size: .
D gene: .
CDR3 DNA: TGTGCCAGTAGCCCCGCCAAGGGCAGGGGCTCCTACGAGCAGTACTTC
CDR3 protein: CASSPAKGRGSYEQYF

J gene: TRBJ1-4
V gene: TRBV25-1
clone size: .
D gene: .
CDR3 DNA: TGTGCCAGCAACCGGGACGGATTACATGAAAAACTGTTTTTT
CDR3 protein: CASNRDGLHEKLFF

J gene: TRBJ1-5
V gene: TRBV23-1
clone size: .
D gene: .
CDR3 DNA: TGCGCCAGCAGTCGACGAGGTAGCAATCAGCCCCAGCATTTT
CDR3 protein: CASSRRGSNQPQHF

J gene: TRBJ1-2
V gene: TRBV5-1
clone size: .
D gene: TRBD1
CDR3 DNA: TGCGCCAGCAGCGCAACAGGGGAGAGCGGCTACACCTTC
CDR3 protein: CASSATGESGYTF

J gene: TRBJ2-7
V gene: TRBV19
clone size: .
D gene: TRBD2
CDR3 DNA: TGTGCCAGTAGTCCCCTGGGAGGGGCAGTCTCCTACGAGCAGTACTTC
CDR3 protein: CASSPLGGAVSYEQYF

J gene: TRBJ2-7
V gene: TRBV18
clone size: .
D gene: TRBD1
CDR3 DNA: TGTGCCAGCTCAACTGGACAGGGAAACGAGCAGTACTTC
CDR3 protein: CASSTGQGNEQYF

J gene: TRBJ2-7
V gene: TRBV7-9
clone size: .
D gene: TRBD2
CDR3 DNA: TGTGCCAGCAGCTCGGGACTAGCGGGAGGGCCCTACGAGCAGTACTTC
CDR3 protein: CASSSGLAGGPYEQYF

J gene: TRBJ2-7
V gene: TRBV30
clone size: .
D gene: .
CDR3 DNA: TGTGCCTGGAGTCAAGGCCAAATCGAGCAGTACTTC
CDR3 protein: CAWSQGQIEQYF

J gene: TRBJ2-2
V gene: TRBV6-1
clone size: .
D gene: .
CDR3 DNA: TGTGCCAGCAGTGAGTTTGGTTTGAGGGGACCCGGGGAGCTGTTTTTT
CDR3 protein: CASSEFGLRGPGELFF

J gene: TRBJ2-2
V gene: TRBV27
clone size: .
D gene: TRBD2
CDR3 DNA: TGTGCCAGCAGCCATCTTCTAGCGGGAGGGGTCGGGGAGCTGTTTTTT
CDR3 protein: CASSHLLAGGVGELFF

J gene: TRBJ2-1
V gene: TRBV5-1
clone size: few
D gene: .
CDR3 DNA: TGCGCCAGCAGCGGGGCCTCCTACAATGAGCAGTTCTTC
CDR3 protein: CASSGASYNEQFF

J gene: TRBJ2-7
V gene: TRBV5-4
clone size: .
D gene: TRBD2
CDR3 DNA: TGTGCCAGCAGCTTGGGCGGGAGCACCTACGAGCAGTACTTC
CDR3 protein: CASSLGGSTYEQYF